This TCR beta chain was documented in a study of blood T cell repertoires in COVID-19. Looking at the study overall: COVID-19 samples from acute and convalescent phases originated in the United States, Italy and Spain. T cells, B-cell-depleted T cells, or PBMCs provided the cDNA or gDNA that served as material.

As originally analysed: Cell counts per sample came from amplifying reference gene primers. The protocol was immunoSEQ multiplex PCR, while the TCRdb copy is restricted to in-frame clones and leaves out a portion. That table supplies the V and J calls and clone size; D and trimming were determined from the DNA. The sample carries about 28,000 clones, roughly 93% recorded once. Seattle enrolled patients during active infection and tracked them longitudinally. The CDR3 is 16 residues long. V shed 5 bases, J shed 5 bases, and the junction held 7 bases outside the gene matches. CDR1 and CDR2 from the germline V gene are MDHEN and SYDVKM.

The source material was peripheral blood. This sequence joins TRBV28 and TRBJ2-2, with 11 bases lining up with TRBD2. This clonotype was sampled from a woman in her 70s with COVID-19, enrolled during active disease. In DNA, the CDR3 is TGTGCCAGCAGTCGTAGGACTAGCGGGCTGACCGGGGAGCTGTTTTTT. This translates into CASSRRTSGLTGELFF.